This T cell receptor beta chain stems from a study of T-cell reconstitution after alpha-beta-depleted transplantation in children. Study conclusions and caveats: Reportedly, roughly two months post-transplant, alpha-beta T cells arose from several hundred expanded graft clones. Once a year had passed after transplant, T-cell counts and diversity came mostly from newly produced T cells.

For this clonotype: Its antigen is currently unknown.

The ends were cut back, 5 bases at V and 0 bases at J, with 13 bases in the middle. CDR3 length: 16 residues. Molecular barcoding with unique molecular identifiers was used for the TCRbeta library. TCRdb re-derived calls from the PCR reads in MiXCR, one entry per CDR3 protein. The sample has a few hundred thousand distinct CDR3 sequences, over 10% seen once. Source: PBMCs, mostly from graft donor cells, taken 360 days after TCRalphabeta/CD19-depleted stem cell transplant. This sequence was found in a male patient between 5 and 17 years old who had a stem cell transplant for acute myeloid leukemia, so the T cells may come from the graft donor. The chain employs TRBV12-3 or TRBV12-4 and TRBJ2-2, with D possibly matching TRBD1 (5 bases). Here the CDR3 reads CASSPTGFANTGELFF. For the CDR3, the DNA is TGTGCCAGCAGTCCAACAGGATTCGCGAACACCGGGGAGCTGTTTTTT.